The T cell receptor (beta chain) under discussion was sequenced for a study of control samples from healthy donors and cancer patients. The repertoire was sequenced with immunoSEQ multiplex PCR; TCRdb's copy has only in-frame clones and lacks some. The sample carries 170,000 or so clones, roughly 94% recorded once. There are 11 residues in the CDR3. Germline V gene lookup returns CDR1 SGHRS and CDR2 YFSETQ. V shed 5 bases and J shed 5 bases, with 7 bases lying between them. V and J are TRBV5-1 and TRBJ2-5, with unresolved D. This TCR was sampled from a woman aged 40-49 years in good health. Sequenced material: blood. CDR3 DNA sequence: TGCGCCAGCAGGATTCAGGAGACCCAGTACTTC. The encoded protein is CASRIQETQYF.